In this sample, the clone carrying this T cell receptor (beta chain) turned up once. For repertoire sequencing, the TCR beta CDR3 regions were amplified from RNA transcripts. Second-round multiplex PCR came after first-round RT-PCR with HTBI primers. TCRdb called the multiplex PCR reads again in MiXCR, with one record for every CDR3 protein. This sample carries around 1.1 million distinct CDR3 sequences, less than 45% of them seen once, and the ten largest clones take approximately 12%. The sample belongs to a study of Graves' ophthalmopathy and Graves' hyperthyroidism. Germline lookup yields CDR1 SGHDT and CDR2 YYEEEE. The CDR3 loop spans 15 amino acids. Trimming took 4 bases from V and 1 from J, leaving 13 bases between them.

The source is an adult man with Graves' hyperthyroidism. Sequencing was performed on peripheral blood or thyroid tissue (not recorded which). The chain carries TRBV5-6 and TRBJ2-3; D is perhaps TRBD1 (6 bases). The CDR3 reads CASSQVGAGTDTQYF. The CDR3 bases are TGTGCCAGCAGCCAGGTGGGGGCCGGCACAGATACGCAGTATTTT.